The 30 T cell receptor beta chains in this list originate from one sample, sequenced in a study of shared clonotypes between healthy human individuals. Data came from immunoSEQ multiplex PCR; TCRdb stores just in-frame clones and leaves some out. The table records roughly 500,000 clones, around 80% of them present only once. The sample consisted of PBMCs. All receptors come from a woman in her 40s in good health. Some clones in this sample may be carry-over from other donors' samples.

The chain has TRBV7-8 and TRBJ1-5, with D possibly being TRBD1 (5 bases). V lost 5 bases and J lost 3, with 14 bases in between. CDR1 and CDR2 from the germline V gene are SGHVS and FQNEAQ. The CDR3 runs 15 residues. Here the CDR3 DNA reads TGTGCCAGCAGCGGCGGGGGGGGAAACAATCAGCCCCAGCATTTT. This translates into CASSGGGGNNQPQHF.

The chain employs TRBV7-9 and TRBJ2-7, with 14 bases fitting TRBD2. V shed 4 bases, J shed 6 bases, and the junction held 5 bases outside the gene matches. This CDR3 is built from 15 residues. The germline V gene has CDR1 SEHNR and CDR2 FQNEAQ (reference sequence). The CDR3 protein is CASSWGTSGRGEQYF. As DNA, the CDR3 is TGTGCCAGCAGCTGGGGGACTAGCGGGAGAGGCGAGCAGTACTTC. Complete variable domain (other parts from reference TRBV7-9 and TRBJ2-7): DTGVSQNPRHKITKRGQNVTFRCDPISEHNRLYWYRQTLGQGPEFLTYFQNEAQLEKSRLLSDRFSAERPKGSFSTLEIQRTEQGDSAMYLCASSWGTSGRGEQYFGPGTRLTVT.

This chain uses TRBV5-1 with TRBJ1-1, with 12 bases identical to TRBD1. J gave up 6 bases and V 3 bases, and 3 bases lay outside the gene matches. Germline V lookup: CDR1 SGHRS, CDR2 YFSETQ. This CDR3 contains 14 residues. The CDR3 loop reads CASSWGQGAAEAFF. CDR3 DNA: TGCGCCAGCAGCTGGGGACAGGGGGCAGCTGAAGCTTTCTTT.

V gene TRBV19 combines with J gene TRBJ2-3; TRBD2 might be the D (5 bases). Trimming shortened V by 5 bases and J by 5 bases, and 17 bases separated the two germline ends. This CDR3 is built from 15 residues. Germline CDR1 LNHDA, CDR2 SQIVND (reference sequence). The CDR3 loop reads CASSQLPGSGDTQYF. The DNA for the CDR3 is TGTGCCAGTAGTCAGCTCCCGGGGAGCGGAGATACGCAGTATTTT.

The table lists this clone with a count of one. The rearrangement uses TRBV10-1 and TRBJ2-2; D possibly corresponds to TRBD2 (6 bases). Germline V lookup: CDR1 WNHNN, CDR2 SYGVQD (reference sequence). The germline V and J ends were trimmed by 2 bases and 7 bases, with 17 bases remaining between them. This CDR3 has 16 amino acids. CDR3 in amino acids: CASSEHGTGVRGELFF. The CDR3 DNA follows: TGCGCCAGCAGTGAGCACGGAACGGGGGTTCGCGGGGAGCTGTTTTTT.

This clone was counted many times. CDR3 coding DNA: TGTGCCAGCAGTGGGACGGCGGTTCAAGAGACCCAGTACTTC. Translating it yields CASSGTAVQETQYF. The V call is TRBV5-6, the J call TRBJ2-5, with D perhaps matching TRBD1 or TRBD2 (5 bases each). There are 14 residues in the CDR3. The V end was cut by 5 bases, the J end by 2 bases, with 13 bases between. CDR1 and CDR2 (germline): SGHDT, YYEEEE.

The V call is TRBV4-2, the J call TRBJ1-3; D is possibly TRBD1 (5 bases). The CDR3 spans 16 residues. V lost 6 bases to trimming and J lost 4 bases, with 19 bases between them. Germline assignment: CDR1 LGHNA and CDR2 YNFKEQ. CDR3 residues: CASSVGAGTTGNTIYF. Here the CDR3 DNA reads TGTGCCAGCAGTGTGGGTGCAGGGACGACGGGAAACACCATATATTTT.

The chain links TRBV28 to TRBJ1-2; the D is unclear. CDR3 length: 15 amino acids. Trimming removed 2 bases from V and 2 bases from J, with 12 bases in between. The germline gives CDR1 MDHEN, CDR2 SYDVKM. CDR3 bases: TGTGCCAGCAGTTTAGAAAGAGGGCGCAACTATGGCTACACCTTC. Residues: CASSLERGRNYGYTF.

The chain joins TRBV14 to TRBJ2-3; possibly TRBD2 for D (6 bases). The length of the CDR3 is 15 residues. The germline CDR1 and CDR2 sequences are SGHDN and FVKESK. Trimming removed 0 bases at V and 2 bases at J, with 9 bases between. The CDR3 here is CASSQDLGLTDTQYF. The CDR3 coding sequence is TGTGCCAGCAGCCAAGATTTGGGACTCACAGATACGCAGTATTTT.

The CDR3 loop is CASNDRALGNQPQHF. CDR3 bases: TGTGCCAGCAACGACAGGGCTTTAGGAAATCAGCCCCAGCATTTT. The chain uses TRBV28 and TRBJ1-5, with 7 nucleotides matching TRBD1. With 7 bases clipped from V and 4 bases from J, the junction kept 10 bases outside the gene matches. Germline-derived CDR1 and CDR2 are MDHEN and SYDVKM. This CDR3 has 15 residues.

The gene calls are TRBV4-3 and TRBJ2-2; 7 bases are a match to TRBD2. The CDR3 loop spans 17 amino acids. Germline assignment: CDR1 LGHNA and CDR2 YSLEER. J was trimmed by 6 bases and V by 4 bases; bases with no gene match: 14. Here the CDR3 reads CASSPNHHGRQAGELFF. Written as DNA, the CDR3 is TGCGCCAGCAGCCCAAACCACCACGGGAGGCAGGCCGGGGAGCTGTTTTTT.

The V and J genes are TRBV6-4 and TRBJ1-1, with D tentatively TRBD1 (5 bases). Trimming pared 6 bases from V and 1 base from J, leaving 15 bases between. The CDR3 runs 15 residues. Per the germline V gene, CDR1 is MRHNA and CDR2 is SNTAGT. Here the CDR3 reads CASSRDHTKNTEAFF. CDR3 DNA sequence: TGTGCCAGCAGCCGGGACCATACCAAGAACACTGAAGCTTTCTTT.

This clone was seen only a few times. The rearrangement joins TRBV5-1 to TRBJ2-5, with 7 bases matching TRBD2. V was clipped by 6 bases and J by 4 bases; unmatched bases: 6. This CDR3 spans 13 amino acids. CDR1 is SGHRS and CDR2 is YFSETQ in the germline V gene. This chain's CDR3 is CASTRERGETQYF. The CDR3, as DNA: TGCGCCAGCACCAGGGAGCGGGGAGAGACCCAGTACTTC.

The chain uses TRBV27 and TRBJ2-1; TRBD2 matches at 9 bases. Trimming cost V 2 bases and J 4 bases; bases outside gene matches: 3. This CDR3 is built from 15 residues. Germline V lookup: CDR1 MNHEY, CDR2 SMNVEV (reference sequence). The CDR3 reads CASSLAGGSYNEQFF. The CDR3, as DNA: TGTGCCAGCAGTTTAGCGGGAGGGTCTTACAATGAGCAGTTCTTC.

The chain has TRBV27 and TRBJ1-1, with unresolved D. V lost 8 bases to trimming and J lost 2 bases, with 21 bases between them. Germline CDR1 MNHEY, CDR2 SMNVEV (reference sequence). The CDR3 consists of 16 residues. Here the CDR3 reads CASASGPGRGNTEAFF. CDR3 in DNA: TGTGCCAGCGCCTCAGGCCCAGGAAGAGGAAACACTGAAGCTTTCTTT.

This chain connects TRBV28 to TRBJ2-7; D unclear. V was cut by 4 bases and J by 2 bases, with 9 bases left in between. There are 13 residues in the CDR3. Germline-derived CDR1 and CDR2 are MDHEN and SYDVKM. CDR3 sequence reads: CASSSPAPYEQYF. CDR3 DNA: TGTGCCAGCAGTTCTCCGGCCCCCTACGAGCAGTACTTC.

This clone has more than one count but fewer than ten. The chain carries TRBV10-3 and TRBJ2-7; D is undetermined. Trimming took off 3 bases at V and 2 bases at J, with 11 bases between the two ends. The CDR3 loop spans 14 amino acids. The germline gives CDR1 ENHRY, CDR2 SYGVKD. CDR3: CAISDRLGAYEQYF. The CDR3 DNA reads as TGTGCCATCAGTGACAGACTTGGCGCCTACGAGCAGTACTTC.

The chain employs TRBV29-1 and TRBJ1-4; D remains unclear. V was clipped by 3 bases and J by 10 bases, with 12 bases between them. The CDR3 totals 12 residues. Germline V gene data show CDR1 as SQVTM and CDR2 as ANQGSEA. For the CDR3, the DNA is TGCAGCGTTGATGGCGGTGTTGGAAAACTGTTTTTT. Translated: CSVDGGVGKLFF.

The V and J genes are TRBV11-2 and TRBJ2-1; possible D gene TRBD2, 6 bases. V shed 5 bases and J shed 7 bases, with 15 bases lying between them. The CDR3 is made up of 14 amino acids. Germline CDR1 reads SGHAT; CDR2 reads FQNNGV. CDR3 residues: CASSQSRGVNEQFF. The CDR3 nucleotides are TGTGCCAGCAGCCAGAGTCGCGGGGTTAATGAGCAGTTCTTC. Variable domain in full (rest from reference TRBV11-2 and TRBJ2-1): EAGVAQSPRYKIIEKRQSVAFWCNPISGHATLYWYQQILGQGPKLLIQFQNNGVVDDSQLPKDRFSAERLKGVDSTLKIQPAKLEDSAVYLCASSQSRGVNEQFFGPGTRLTVL.

CDR3 bases: TGTGCCAGCAGCGTAGGGGTAGCATTCTCCTACGAGCAGTACTTC. Encoded protein: CASSVGVAFSYEQYF. V is TRBV9 and J is TRBJ2-7; no firm D call. Per the germline V gene, CDR1 is SGDLS and CDR2 is YYNGEE. The CDR3 totals 15 residues. Trimming shortened V by 0 bases and J by 0 bases, and 10 bases separated the two germline ends. Full variable domain (outside the CDR3, taken from reference TRBV9 and TRBJ2-7): DSGVTQTPKHLITATGQRVTLRCSPRSGDLSVYWYQQSLDQGLQFLIQYYNGEERAKGNILERFSAQQFPDLHSELNLSSLELGDSALYFCASSVGVAFSYEQYFGPGTRLTVT.

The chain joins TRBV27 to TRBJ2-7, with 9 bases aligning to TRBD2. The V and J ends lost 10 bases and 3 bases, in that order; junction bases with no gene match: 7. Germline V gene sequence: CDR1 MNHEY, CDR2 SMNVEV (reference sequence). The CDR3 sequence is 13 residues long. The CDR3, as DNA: TGTGCCACCGAGGGACTAGCCCTCTACGAGCAGTACTTC. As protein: CATEGLALYEQYF.

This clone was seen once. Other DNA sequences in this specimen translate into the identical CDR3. The CDR3 region has the DNA TGTGCCAGCAGCTTCGATCCCTCATATGAGCAGTACTTC. This gives the protein CASSFDPSYEQYF. The V gene is TRBV7-2, the J gene TRBJ2-7; D gene ambiguous. Deletions cut 3 bases from V and 7 bases from J, with 13 bases between. This CDR3 comprises 13 residues. CDR1 is SGHTA, CDR2 FQGNSA, per germline.

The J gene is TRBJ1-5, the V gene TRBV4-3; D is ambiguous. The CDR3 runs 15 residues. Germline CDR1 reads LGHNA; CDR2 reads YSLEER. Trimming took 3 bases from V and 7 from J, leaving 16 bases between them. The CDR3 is CASSHQARVGQPQHF. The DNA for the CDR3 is TGCGCCAGCAGCCACCAAGCAAGGGTAGGGCAGCCCCAGCATTTT.

CDR3 sequence reads: CASTPGHGAEAFF. For the CDR3, the DNA is TGTGCCAGTACCCCCGGACATGGAGCTGAAGCTTTCTTT. The gene calls are TRBV19 and TRBJ1-1, with D maybe TRBD1 (5 bases). The V end lost 7 bases, the J end lost 6 bases, and 15 bases lay between the germline ends. Germline CDR1 LNHDA, CDR2 SQIVND (reference sequence). The CDR3 contains 13 residues.

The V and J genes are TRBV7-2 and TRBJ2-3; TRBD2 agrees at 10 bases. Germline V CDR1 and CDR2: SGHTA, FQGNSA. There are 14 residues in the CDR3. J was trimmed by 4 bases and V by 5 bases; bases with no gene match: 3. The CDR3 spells CASSSGRVADTQYF. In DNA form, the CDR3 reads TGTGCCAGCAGCAGCGGGAGGGTGGCAGATACGCAGTATTTT.

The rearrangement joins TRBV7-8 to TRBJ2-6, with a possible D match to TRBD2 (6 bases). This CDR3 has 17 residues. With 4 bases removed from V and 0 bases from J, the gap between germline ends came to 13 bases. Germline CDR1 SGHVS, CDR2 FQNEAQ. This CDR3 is CASSSLGGNSGANVLTF. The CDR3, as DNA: TGTGCCAGCAGCTCCCTGGGCGGGAACTCTGGGGCCAACGTCCTGACTTTC. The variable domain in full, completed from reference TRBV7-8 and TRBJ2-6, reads GAGVSQSPRYKVAKRGQDVALRCDPISGHVSLFWYQQALGQGPEFLTYFQNEAQLDKSGLPSDRFFAERPEGSVSTLKIQRTQQEDSAVYLCASSSLGGNSGANVLTFGAGSRLTVL.

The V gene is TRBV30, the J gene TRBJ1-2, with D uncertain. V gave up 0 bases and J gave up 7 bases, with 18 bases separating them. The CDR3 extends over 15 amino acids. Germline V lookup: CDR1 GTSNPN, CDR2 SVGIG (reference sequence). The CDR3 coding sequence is TGTGCCTGGAGTGTAATTTCGTTTCGAGCCGGTGGCTACACCTTC. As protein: CAWSVISFRAGGYTF.

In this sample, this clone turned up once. CDR3 bases: TGTGCCTGGAGTAAACAGGGTAACTATGGCTACACCTTC. Translating it yields CAWSKQGNYGYTF. The rearrangement links TRBV30 to TRBJ1-2, with a possible D match to TRBD1 (6 bases). CDR1 and CDR2 from the germline V gene are GTSNPN and SVGIG (reference sequence). The CDR3 runs to 13 residues. V was clipped by 2 bases and J by 1 base, with 8 bases between them.

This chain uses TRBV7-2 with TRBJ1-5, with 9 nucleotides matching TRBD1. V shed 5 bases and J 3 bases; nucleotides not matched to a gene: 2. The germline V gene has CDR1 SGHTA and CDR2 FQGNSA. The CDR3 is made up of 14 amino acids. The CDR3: CASSRDRDNQPQHF. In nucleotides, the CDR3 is TGTGCCAGCAGCCGGGACAGGGACAATCAGCCCCAGCATTTT.

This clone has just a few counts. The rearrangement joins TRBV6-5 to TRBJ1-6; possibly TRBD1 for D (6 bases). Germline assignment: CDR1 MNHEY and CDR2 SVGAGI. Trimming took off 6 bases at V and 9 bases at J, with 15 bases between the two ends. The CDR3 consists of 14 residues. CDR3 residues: CASRLRTEISPLHF. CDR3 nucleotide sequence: TGTGCCAGCAGACTAAGGACAGAAATTTCACCCCTCCACTTT.